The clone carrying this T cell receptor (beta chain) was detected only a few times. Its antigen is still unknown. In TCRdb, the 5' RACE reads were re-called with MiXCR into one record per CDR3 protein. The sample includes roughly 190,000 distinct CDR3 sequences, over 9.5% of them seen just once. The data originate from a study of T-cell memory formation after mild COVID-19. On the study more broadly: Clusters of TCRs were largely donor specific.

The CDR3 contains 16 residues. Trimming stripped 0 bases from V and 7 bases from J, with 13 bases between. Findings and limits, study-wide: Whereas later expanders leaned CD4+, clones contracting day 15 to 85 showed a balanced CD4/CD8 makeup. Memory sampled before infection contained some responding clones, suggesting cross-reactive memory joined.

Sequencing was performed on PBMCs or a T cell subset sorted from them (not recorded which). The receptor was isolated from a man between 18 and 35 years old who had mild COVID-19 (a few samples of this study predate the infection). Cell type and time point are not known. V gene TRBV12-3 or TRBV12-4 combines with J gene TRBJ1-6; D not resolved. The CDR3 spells CASSLALSGANSPLHF. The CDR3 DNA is TGTGCCAGCAGTTTAGCGCTTTCGGGCGCCAATTCACCCCTCCACTTT.